These 27 T cell receptor beta chains originate from one sample sequenced in a study of blood T cell repertoires in COVID-19. Assay: immunoSEQ multiplex PCR; the TCRdb copy retains only in-frame clones and omits some. The table shows about 76,000 clones, with 75% to 90% occurring only once. Sequencing was performed on peripheral blood. Receptors were obtained from a middle-aged man with active COVID-19.

The chain uses TRBV3-1 (or the pseudogene TRBV3-2) and TRBJ2-5; 7 bases fit TRBD2. Germline assignment: CDR1 LGHDT and CDR2 YNNKEL (reference sequence). J was trimmed by 5 bases and V by 1 base; bases with no gene match: 7. The CDR3 loop spans 15 amino acids. The CDR3 DNA is TGTGCCAGCAGCCAAGTCGCGGGGGTCCTTGAGACCCAGTACTTC. Its translation: CASSQVAGVLETQYF.

This clone was seen once. The chain couples TRBV18 to TRBJ1-4, with 7 bases matching TRBD1. The germline V gene has CDR1 KGHSH and CDR2 LQKENI. V lost 0 bases and J lost 4; bases outside the gene matches: 8. CDR3 length: 17 residues. In DNA form, the CDR3 reads TGTGCCAGCTCACCACCCCGACAGGGTTCCGTTAATGAAAAACTGTTTTTT. Translated, it gives CASSPPRQGSVNEKLFF.

This rearrangement joins TRBV6-5 to TRBJ2-7; D unresolved. The germline V and J ends were trimmed by 2 bases and 5 bases, with 7 bases remaining between them. CDR1 MNHEY and CDR2 SVGAGI come from the germline V gene. The CDR3 consists of 12 residues. The CDR3 spells CASSYLPHEQYF. The CDR3 bases are TGTGCCAGCAGTTACCTCCCTCACGAGCAGTACTTC.

The V and J genes are TRBV12-5 and TRBJ1-1, with a possible D match to TRBD1 (5 bases). Trimming took 0 bases from V and 8 from J, leaving 7 bases between them. Per germline, CDR1 LGHNT and CDR2 FRNRAP. There are 12 residues in the CDR3. The CDR3 sequence: CASGLVPGEAFF. The CDR3 DNA reads TGTGCTAGTGGTTTGGTACCAGGGGAAGCTTTCTTT.

This chain joins TRBV6-2 or TRBV6-3 and TRBJ1-1; D not certain. The V end was cut by 5 bases, the J end by 1 base, with 14 bases between. CDR3 size: 15 residues. Germline V CDR1 and CDR2: MNHEY, SVGEGT. CDR3 protein: CASSPPTGRNTEAFF. CDR3 DNA sequence: TGTGCCAGCAGTCCACCCACCGGGAGGAACACTGAAGCTTTCTTT.

This chain's CDR3 is CASRGTGGPSYNEQFF. In DNA, the CDR3 is TGTGCCAGCAGGGGGACAGGGGGTCCTTCCTACAATGAGCAGTTCTTC. This chain joins TRBV27 and TRBJ2-1, with TRBD1 matching 11 bases. Germline V gene lookup returns CDR1 MNHEY and CDR2 SMNVEV (reference sequence). CDR3 size: 16 residues. J gave up 1 base and V 6 bases, and 5 bases lay outside the gene matches.

The rearrangement links TRBV19 to TRBJ1-3, with D maybe TRBD1 (6 bases). Germline assignment: CDR1 LNHDA and CDR2 SQIVND (reference sequence). V was pared by 5 bases and J by 7 bases, with 21 bases between. The CDR3 is 16 amino acids. The CDR3 reads CASSPPRGSLDNTIYF. The CDR3 nucleotides read TGTGCCAGTAGTCCACCAAGGGGGAGTTTGGACAACACCATATATTTT.

The chain links TRBV5-1 to TRBJ2-1, with TRBD1 matching 10 bases. J lost 9 bases, V lost 3 bases, and 6 bases had no gene match. This CDR3 has 14 amino acids. Germline lookup yields CDR1 SGHRS and CDR2 YFSETQ. The CDR3 is CASSSTGGGSEQFF. The CDR3 DNA is TGCGCCAGCAGCTCGACAGGGGGCGGGAGTGAGCAGTTCTTC.

The gene calls are TRBV18 and TRBJ2-1, with D possibly being TRBD2 (5 bases). Per the germline V gene, CDR1 is KGHSH and CDR2 is LQKENI. The CDR3 totals 15 residues. V was clipped by 3 bases and J by 7 bases, with 16 bases between them. The CDR3 region is CASSPSRDLPNEQFF. CDR3 nucleotides: TGTGCCAGCTCACCCTCCCGGGATCTTCCAAATGAGCAGTTCTTC.

This clone was detected a few times. CDR3 nucleotides: TGTGCCAGCAGTGGCCAGGCGAGCAATCAGCCCCAGCATTTT. Protein sequence: CASSGQASNQPQHF. This chain links TRBV6-6 with TRBJ1-5, with D unresolved. Germline CDR1 reads MNHNY; CDR2 reads SVGAGI (reference sequence). The CDR3 consists of 14 residues. V was pared by 5 bases and J by 1 base, with 9 bases between.

This clone was detected only a few times. The chain employs TRBV28 and TRBJ2-7, with 7 bases matching TRBD1. Germline assignment: CDR1 MDHEN and CDR2 SYDVKM. The V and J ends lost 6 bases and 3 bases, in that order; junction bases with no gene match: 11. The CDR3 spans 15 residues. The CDR3 sequence is CASRGTGTVLYEQYF. DNA for the CDR3: TGTGCCAGCAGAGGTACCGGGACAGTCCTCTACGAGCAGTACTTC.

This chain uses TRBV6-2 or TRBV6-3 with TRBJ2-3; 9 nucleotides align to TRBD1. The CDR3 is made up of 15 amino acids. Germline V gene data show CDR1 as MNHEY and CDR2 as SVGEGT. The J segment lost 6 bases and the V segment lost 0 bases, leaving 4 bases of the junction unmatched. The CDR3 region is CASSYSGQGFDTQYF. CDR3 sequence (DNA): TGTGCCAGCAGTTACTCGGGACAGGGATTTGATACGCAGTATTTT.

The chain joins TRBV28 to TRBJ1-1; unclear D gene. Germline assignment: CDR1 MDHEN and CDR2 SYDVKM. The CDR3 is 12 amino acids. V was clipped by 6 bases and J by 6 bases, with 11 bases between them. CDR3 DNA sequence: TGTGCCAGCAGCTCGAGCGGACCTGAAGCTTTCTTT. The encoded protein is CASSSSGPEAFF.

The chain joins TRBV4-2 to TRBJ2-7; 9 nucleotides line up with TRBD2. CDR1 and CDR2 (germline): LGHNA, YNFKEQ. Losses at the gene ends were 4 bases for V and 5 bases for J; bases not matched to a gene: 6. There are 14 residues in the CDR3. The CDR3 reads CASSPSGALDEQYF. CDR3 coding DNA: TGTGCCAGCAGCCCTAGCGGGGCGCTTGACGAGCAGTACTTC.

The chain couples TRBV5-1 to TRBJ2-5; D is unclear. CDR3 size: 14 residues. Germline V CDR1 and CDR2: SGHRS, YFSETQ. The V and J ends lost 2 bases and 2 bases respectively, with 10 bases between them. Here the CDR3 DNA reads TGCGCCAGCAGCTTTTCGCAGGTGCAAGAGACCCAGTACTTC. Translating gives CASSFSQVQETQYF.

This rearrangement joins TRBV28 to TRBJ2-7, with 9 positions matching TRBD2. Per the germline V gene, CDR1 is MDHEN and CDR2 is SYDVKM. The junction had 6 bases not matched to a gene; V was cut back by 5 bases and J by 4 bases. The CDR3 has 14 amino acids. The CDR3 is CASSNAGGRYEQYF. CDR3 DNA: TGTGCCAGCAGTAATGCGGGGGGGCGGTACGAGCAGTACTTC.

The rearrangement uses TRBV19 and TRBJ1-5; tentative D call: TRBD1 (6 bases). V was shortened by 6 bases and J by 4 bases, with 16 bases between the two germline ends. The CDR3 length is 15 residues. From germline, CDR1 is LNHDA and CDR2 SQIVND (reference sequence). The CDR3 protein is CASSQTGTFNQPQHF. The CDR3 DNA follows: TGTGCCAGTAGCCAAACAGGGACGTTTAATCAGCCCCAGCATTTT.

This clone was detected only once. Here the CDR3 reads CASSFLGGFNTGELFF. The CDR3 DNA reads TGTGCCAGCAGCTTCCTCGGGGGGTTTAACACCGGGGAGCTGTTTTTT. This chain links TRBV7-2 with TRBJ2-2, with 7 bases that match TRBD2. V was clipped by 3 bases and J by 2 bases; unmatched bases: 6. Germline V gives CDR1 SGHTA, CDR2 FQGNSA. This CDR3 spans 16 amino acids.

The chain is built from TRBV5-6 and TRBJ1-4; a weak D match, TRBD1 (5 bases). Trimming took 4 bases from V and 0 from J, leaving 7 bases between them. Germline V gene data show CDR1 as SGHDT and CDR2 as YYEEEE. CDR3 length equals 14 residues. CDR3 residues: CASSLTATNEKLFF. DNA of the CDR3: TGTGCCAGCAGCCTGACAGCAACTAATGAAAAACTGTTTTTT.

The chain is built from TRBV27 and TRBJ2-1, with 9 nucleotides matching TRBD2. With 2 bases clipped from V and 10 bases from J, the junction kept 15 bases outside the gene matches. Germline V gene sequence: CDR1 MNHEY, CDR2 SMNVEV (reference sequence). This CDR3 is built from 17 residues. CDR3 bases: TGTGCCAGCAGTTTAGGGGAAGAGCGGGGGGCCCCTATGGAGCAGTTCTTC. Residues: CASSLGEERGAPMEQFF.

This clone has only one observation. J is TRBJ2-3 and V is TRBV18; the D gene is possibly TRBD1 (6 bases). Trimming removed 4 bases at V and 4 bases at J, with 12 bases between. Germline CDR1 reads KGHSH; CDR2 reads LQKENI. There are 14 residues in the CDR3. CDR3 sequence reads: CASSLFEGADTQYF. CDR3 nucleotide sequence: TGTGCCAGCTCACTCTTCGAGGGGGCAGATACGCAGTATTTT.

The V call is TRBV15, the J call TRBJ2-2, with 10 bases identical to TRBD2. Germline V CDR1 and CDR2: LNHNV, YYDKDF (reference sequence). The CDR3 consists of 17 residues. After removal of 6 bases from V and 6 bases from J, the junction contained 13 bases not matched to a gene. CDR3 nucleotides: TGTGCCACCAGACGAGCGGGCGCTAGCGGGAGTGCCGGGGAGCTGTTTTTT. Translated: CATRRAGASGSAGELFF.

The chain has TRBV28 and TRBJ2-5; 12 bases match TRBD2. CDR1 and CDR2 (germline): MDHEN, SYDVKM. The J segment lost 0 bases and the V segment lost 4 bases, leaving 3 bases of the junction unmatched. The CDR3 totals 16 residues. CDR3 sequence: CASSSRTSGNQETQYF. In DNA, the CDR3 is TGTGCCAGCAGTTCTAGGACTAGCGGGAACCAAGAGACCCAGTACTTC.

This clone was detected only a few times. The chain couples TRBV4-2 to TRBJ1-6; 9 bases are shared with TRBD1. Per germline, CDR1 LGHNA and CDR2 YNFKEQ. Trimming removed 3 bases from V and 7 bases from J; junction bases left unmatched: 16. This CDR3 has 19 amino acids. CDR3 sequence: CASSHTTGGAGRRNSPLHF. DNA for the CDR3: TGTGCCAGCAGCCACACAACAGGGGGCGCTGGCCGAAGGAATTCACCCCTCCACTTT.

The chain has TRBV7-2 and TRBJ1-3; D remains ambiguous. V was pared by 5 bases and J by 3 bases, with 11 bases between. The CDR3 spans 14 residues. Germline assignment: CDR1 SGHTA and CDR2 FQGNSA. CDR3 in amino acids: CASSDYVIGNTIYF. CDR3 bases: TGTGCCAGCAGCGACTACGTTATTGGAAACACCATATATTTT.

This clone was observed a single time. The chain couples TRBV4-3 to TRBJ2-5; 12 bases agree with TRBD2. The ends lost 4 bases at V and 5 bases at J; junction bases unmatched: 14. Per the germline V gene, CDR1 is LGHNA and CDR2 is YSLEER. The CDR3 sequence is 18 residues long. Written as DNA, the CDR3 is TGCGCCAGCAGCCCCAGACACAGCGGACTAGCGGGAAGGGAGACCCAGTACTTC. Encoded protein: CASSPRHSGLAGRETQYF.

This chain uses TRBV7-2 with TRBJ1-5; D unclear. Germline lookup yields CDR1 SGHTA and CDR2 FQGNSA. This CDR3 has 12 residues. V was clipped by 3 bases and J by 9 bases, with 9 bases between them. CDR3 coding DNA: TGTGCCAGCAGCTTGAGGTCGGGGCCCCAGCATTTT. This translates into CASSLRSGPQHF.